The clone carrying this T cell receptor beta chain came up a few times. This sample was included in a study of patients and donors after allogeneic stem cell transplantation. TCRdb used MiXCR to reprocess the RT-PCR reads, holding one entry per CDR3 protein. The top ten clones hold roughly 6.4% of a sample with roughly 960,000 distinct CDR3 sequences, roughly 18% of them seen once. Germline V lookup: CDR1 SEHNR, CDR2 FQNEAQ (reference sequence). The V gene lost 5 bases and the J gene lost 7 bases, with 18 bases spanning the gap. The CDR3 has 15 amino acids. This receptor was taken from a human donor who was either an allogeneic HSCT recipient or a stem cell or donor lymphocyte infusion donor (not recorded which). It is not recorded whose cells these are; they may come from a transplant donor. The sample was blood, either unsorted or a sorted T cell fraction (not recorded which). The J gene is TRBJ2-1, the V gene TRBV7-9, with D tentatively TRBD1 or TRBD2 (6 bases each). The CDR3 region has the DNA TGTGCCAGCAGCCCGGAGGGGCAGGGGCAAAATGAGCAGTTCTTC. The encoded protein is CASSPEGQGQNEQFF.